This TCR beta chain was recovered during a study of shared clonotypes between healthy human individuals. Across the study: CD4 naive and memory got three plates each, CD8 naive two, CD8 memory one. Regarding the study as a whole: With a few donors compared, roughly 5% of naive CD4 clonotypes were shared.

V shed 3 bases, J shed 5 bases, and the junction held 4 bases outside the gene matches. The CDR3 is made up of 15 amino acids. Germline CDR1 SGHKS, CDR2 YYEKEE (reference sequence). Comment on this clone: The antigen is unknown.

Sequencing was performed with immunoSEQ multiplex PCR; in TCRdb, only in-frame clones are kept and a portion is missing. The profile covers 560,000 or so clones, with approximately 96% appearing a single time and less than 0.13% taken by the ten largest. CD45RO-negative CD8 cells positively selected for CCR7 made up the naive population, which excluded terminally differentiated effector memory CD45RA+ cells. The chain has TRBV5-5 and TRBJ1-5, with TRBD1 matching 11 bases. Sequencing used naive CD8+ T cells sorted from blood. This TCR was recovered from a woman aged 25 to 39 in good health. CDR3 sequence (DNA): TGTGCCAGCAGCTCCGGACAGGGGGCAGATCAGCCCCAGCATTTT. Residues: CASSSGQGADQPQHF.